The clone carrying this T cell receptor beta chain was detected only a few times. The donors, all of them Caucasian adults, lived in Nashville, Tennessee. A CD45RA+ naive subset and a CD45RA-negative memory subset were split from CD4+ cells. TCRdb's table, derived via immunoSEQ multiplex PCR, lists solely in-frame clones and lacks some. This sample has about 230,000 clones, with approximately 70% found just once. Germline loops: CDR1 LNHDA, CDR2 SQIVND (reference sequence). CDR3 length: 14 amino acids. Germline trimming cut 5 bases from V and 3 bases from J; bases unmatched to any gene: 7. This sample is drawn from a study of shared clonotypes between healthy human individuals.

Sequenced material: memory CD4+ T cells sorted from blood. Subset noted: CD45RA-negative fraction. The genes are TRBV19 and TRBJ2-7; 7 bases match TRBD1. The receptor was derived from a man between 25 and 39 years old in good health. CDR3 region: CASSLVGGSYEQYF. The CDR3 DNA is TGTGCCAGTAGTCTGGTAGGGGGCAGCTACGAGCAGTACTTC.